This T cell receptor beta chain was profiled in a study of cytomegalovirus exposure and HLA in healthy donors. Overall study context: Genotyping showed about 80% of a few hundred donors falling in the Caucasian-associated ancestry cluster.

Use of 60 Vbeta and 13 Jbeta primers characterized the PCR. TCRdb keeps only in-frame clones here, not all; method: immunoSEQ multiplex PCR. Found here are fewer than 180,000 clones, roughly 77% of them singletons; the top ten hold roughly 3.6%. A word on this clone: As yet, its antigen is unknown.

Trimming took 6 bases from V and 10 from J, leaving 15 bases between them. Per the germline V gene, CDR1 is KGHSH and CDR2 is LQKENI. The CDR3 loop spans 12 amino acids. Study-wide results and limits: Later analysis placed DRB1 highest and HLA-C lowest in TCR association rates, which differed by HLA locus. According to a later analysis, donors in an Asian-associated ancestry cluster reportedly had fewer N-insertions than the roughly 660-donor mean. Exclusion as indistinguishable affected some V segments, including TRBV6-2 and TRBV6-3.

V usage is TRBV18 and J usage is TRBJ1-1; no firm D call. The sequencing input was PBMCs. This clonotype originated in a human donor in good health. The CDR3 DNA sequence: TGTGCCAGCTCGCTAGATTCGTGTAGAGCTTTCTTT. Its protein product is CASSLDSCRAFF.